The TCR beta chain described here comes from a study of response to subunit inactivated influenza vaccine. MiXCR, applied by TCRdb to the RT-PCR reads, yields one record per CDR3 protein. The table shows 650,000 to 800,000 distinct CDR3 sequences, with about 15% occurring only once. This CDR3 has 14 residues. Germline V lookup: CDR1 LNHDA, CDR2 SQIVND (reference sequence). V lost 6 bases and J 7 bases, leaving 16 bases between the germline ends. This rearrangement joins TRBV19 to TRBJ2-1, with TRBD2 as a possible D gene (6 bases). The source was PBMCs from blood, collected less than 15 days before vaccination. The origin of this receptor is a man in his fifties or sixties who received an inactivated influenza vaccine. CDR3 residues: CASSPAGSGNEQFF. CDR3 in DNA: TGTGCCAGTAGCCCGGCGGGGAGTGGGAATGAGCAGTTCTTC.